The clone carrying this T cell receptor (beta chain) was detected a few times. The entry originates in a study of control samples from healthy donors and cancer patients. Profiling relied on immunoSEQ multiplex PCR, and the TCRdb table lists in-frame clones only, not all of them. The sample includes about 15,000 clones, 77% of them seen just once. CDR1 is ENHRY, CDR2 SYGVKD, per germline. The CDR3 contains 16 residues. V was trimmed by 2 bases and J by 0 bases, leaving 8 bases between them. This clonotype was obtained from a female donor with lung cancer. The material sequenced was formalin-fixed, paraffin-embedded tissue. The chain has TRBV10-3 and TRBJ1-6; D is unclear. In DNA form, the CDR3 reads TGTGCCATCAGTGAGGACCGATACTCCTATAATTCACCCCTCCACTTT. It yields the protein CAISEDRYSYNSPLHF.